Below, 31 T cell receptor beta chains from the same sample are listed, as sequenced in a study of neurological immune-mediated disorders. TCRdb processed the 5' RACE reads anew with MiXCR; each CDR3 protein has one entry. The sample includes 80,000 to 95,000 distinct CDR3 sequences, around 3.4% of them seen just once. The sequenced sample consisted of PBMCs. These receptors were taken from a woman in her forties or fifties with multiple sclerosis.

This clonotype was counted ten times or more. V is TRBV5-1 and J is TRBJ2-1; TRBD1 aligns across 7 bases. The CDR3 sequence is 16 residues long. V shed 4 bases and J 8 bases; nucleotides not matched to a gene: 15. Germline-derived CDR1 and CDR2 are SGHRS and YFSETQ. The CDR3 here is CASSISTGSVNHEQFF. For the CDR3, the DNA is TGCGCCAGCAGCATATCGACAGGGTCGGTTAATCATGAGCAGTTCTTC.

This clonotype was found many times. The chain joins TRBV9 to TRBJ1-6; D is ambiguous. Germline V gene sequence: CDR1 SGDLS, CDR2 YYNGEE. With 3 bases removed from V and 14 bases from J, the gap between germline ends came to 18 bases. The CDR3 is 14 residues long. Written as DNA, the CDR3 is TGTGCCAGCAGCGGGGAGGCACTCACCTCTTCCCTCCACTTT. It codes for CASSGEALTSSLHF.

This clonotype was seen many times. The CDR3 reads CASSRSGALIYEQYF. CDR3 nucleotides: TGTGCCAGCAGCCGCTCGGGGGCTCTAATCTACGAGCAGTACTTC. J is TRBJ2-7 and V is TRBV7-9; perhaps D is TRBD1 or TRBD2 (6 bases each). The CDR3 length is 15 residues. V lost 5 bases, J lost 3 bases, and 17 bases lay in between. Germline-derived CDR1 and CDR2 are SEHNR and FQNEAQ (reference sequence).

This clonotype was recorded many times. The J gene is TRBJ2-3, the V gene TRBV6-5; no clear D gene. CDR3 size: 13 residues. Trimming removed 5 bases at V and 2 bases at J, with 8 bases between. The germline gives CDR1 MNHEY, CDR2 SVGAGI. The CDR3 coding sequence is TGTGCCAGCAGTGTCTTTCTCACAGATACGCAGTATTTT. This sequence encodes CASSVFLTDTQYF.

This clonotype was counted ten times or more. The genes are TRBV10-3 and TRBJ2-7; 9 bases are shared with TRBD2. This CDR3 spans 16 amino acids. The germline V gene has CDR1 ENHRY and CDR2 SYGVKD. V lost 0 bases and J lost 2; bases outside the gene matches: 5. In nucleotides, the CDR3 is TGTGCCATCAGTGAGTCGTCTAGCGGGGTAACCTACGAGCAGTACTTC. Protein product: CAISESSSGVTYEQYF.

This clonotype has just a few counts. The rearrangement uses TRBV5-5 and TRBJ2-6; D is possibly TRBD1 (6 bases). Germline lookup yields CDR1 SGHKS and CDR2 YYEKEE (reference sequence). Trimming took 4 bases from V and 1 from J, leaving 15 bases between them. The CDR3 extends over 17 amino acids. This CDR3 reads CASSRRTDTSGANVLTF. DNA for the CDR3: TGTGCCAGCAGCAGGAGGACAGATACTTCTGGGGCCAACGTCCTGACTTTC.

The sample holds many counts of this clonotype. The V gene is TRBV4-2, the J gene TRBJ2-1; no clear D. CDR3 length: 15 amino acids. V lost 5 bases, J lost 6 bases, and 17 bases lay in between. Per the germline V gene, CDR1 is LGHNA and CDR2 is YNFKEQ. The CDR3 loop reads CASSRNERAFNEQFF. The CDR3, as DNA: TGTGCCAGCAGCAGGAATGAACGGGCGTTCAATGAGCAGTTCTTC.

About this clonotype itself: This may stem from a read error, because a much larger clone lies one nucleotide away. The V and J genes are TRBV6-6 and TRBJ2-2, with 9 positions matching TRBD2. This CDR3 spans 16 amino acids. Germline lookup yields CDR1 MNHNY and CDR2 SVGAGI (reference sequence). The CDR3 DNA sequence: TGTGACAGCAGTTACTTACTAGCGGGGAACACCGGGGAGCTGTTTTTT. Its protein is CDSSYLLAGNTGELFF.

This clonotype occurred many times. The gene calls are TRBV5-1 and TRBJ2-1, with D unclear. V was trimmed by 2 bases and J by 6 bases, leaving 6 bases between them. This CDR3 comprises 12 residues. CDR1 and CDR2 (germline): SGHRS, YFSETQ. The CDR3 spells CASSLVLNEQFF. For the CDR3, the DNA is TGCGCCAGCAGCTTAGTACTCAATGAGCAGTTCTTC.

This clonotype showed up many times. V usage is TRBV20-1 and J usage is TRBJ1-5; 8 nucleotides line up with TRBD1. Per germline, CDR1 DFQATT and CDR2 SNEGSKA (reference sequence). V lost 4 bases and J lost 4; bases outside the gene matches: 9. CDR3 length: 15 amino acids. The CDR3 nucleotides read TGCAGTGCTACGACAGGGGTTAGGAGAAATCAGCCCCAGCATTTT. Translation: CSATTGVRRNQPQHF.

This clonotype was recorded at least ten times. A read error may be the cause here, since a much bigger clone is one base away. The V and J genes are TRBV10-3 and TRBJ1-1; D remains ambiguous. Trimming cost V 2 bases and J 8 bases, with 6 bases left between them. Looked up from germline, CDR1 is ENHRY and CDR2 is SYGVKD. The CDR3 is made up of 11 amino acids. The DNA of the CDR3 is TGTGCCATCAGTGAGGGAAAGGAAGCTTTCTTT. It is translated as CAISEGKEAFF.

This clonotype was observed many times. The J gene is TRBJ2-7, the V gene TRBV20-1, with 7 bases that match TRBD1. CDR1 and CDR2 from the germline V gene are DFQATT and SNEGSKA (reference sequence). V was clipped by 3 bases and J by 6 bases; unmatched bases: 5. The CDR3 is 12 residues long. The CDR3 DNA reads as TGCAGTGCTAGGGACAGGTGGGGCGAGCAGTACTTC. This gives the protein CSARDRWGEQYF.

This clonotype showed up many times. J is TRBJ2-3 and V is TRBV2; no clear D gene. This CDR3 contains 13 residues. V was clipped by 7 bases and J by 1 base, with 9 bases between them. The V gene's germline CDR1 is SNHLY and CDR2 FYNNEI. The CDR3 nucleotides read TGTGCCAGCAAGTATATGCGCACAGATACGCAGTATTTT. Protein: CASKYMRTDTQYF.

The V gene is TRBV27, the J gene TRBJ1-2; tentative D call: TRBD1 (5 bases). The length of the CDR3 is 13 residues. The germline gives CDR1 MNHEY, CDR2 SMNVEV (reference sequence). The V gene lost 3 bases and the J gene lost 3 bases, with 8 bases spanning the gap. The CDR3 here is CASSFVGDYGYTF. CDR3 nucleotides: TGTGCCAGCAGTTTCGTAGGGGACTATGGCTACACCTTC.

This clonotype came up many times. The chain employs TRBV9 and TRBJ1-2, with a possible D match to TRBD1 (6 bases). Trimming took 2 bases from V and 7 from J, leaving 12 bases between them. This CDR3 is built from 13 residues. Germline values: CDR1 SGDLS, CDR2 YYNGEE. The CDR3 DNA reads TGTGCCAGCAGCGTGCGAGAGGGGGGTGGCTACACCTTC. It yields the protein CASSVREGGGYTF.

This clonotype was found many times. The CDR3 nucleotides read TGCAGTGCTAGAGATGGGACCGGAGTACTCAATGAGCAGTTCTTC. Its protein product is CSARDGTGVLNEQFF. The chain joins TRBV20-1 to TRBJ2-1; tentatively, D is TRBD1 or TRBD2 (5 bases each). Trimming took 0 bases from V and 6 from J, leaving 15 bases between them. Germline V gene data show CDR1 as DFQATT and CDR2 as SNEGSKA (reference sequence). This CDR3 is 15 amino acids long.

This clonotype was recorded many times. The chain joins TRBV14 to TRBJ1-4; D remains ambiguous. Germline CDR1 SGHDN, CDR2 FVKESK. V lost 3 bases, J lost 0 bases, and 8 bases lay in between. The length of the CDR3 is 15 residues. The CDR3 here is CASSHPTATNEKLFF. CDR3 bases: TGTGCCAGCAGCCACCCGACTGCAACTAATGAAAAACTGTTTTTT.

This clonotype was counted many times. The chain has TRBV5-1 and TRBJ2-1; TRBD2 matches 10 bases. Germline V gene sequence: CDR1 SGHRS, CDR2 YFSETQ. V dropped 2 bases and J dropped 6; count of bases not matched to a gene: 11. The CDR3 covers 17 residues. CDR3 sequence (DNA): TGCGCCAGCAGCTTAACAGCGGGGGGGCGCCTTGGCAATGAGCAGTTCTTC. Protein: CASSLTAGGRLGNEQFF.

Ten or more counts support this clonotype. The chain recombines TRBV12-3 or TRBV12-4 with TRBJ2-7, with D possibly being TRBD2 (6 bases). V lost 5 bases and J lost 1, with 15 bases in between. The length of the CDR3 is 15 residues. CDR3 DNA: TGTGCCAGCAGTCGCGGGGTCCTCGATTCCTACGAGCAGTACTTC. Translating gives CASSRGVLDSYEQYF.

This clonotype was seen ten or more times. The chain has TRBV20-1 and TRBJ2-1; the match to TRBD2 covers 10 bases. Germline CDR1 reads DFQATT; CDR2 reads SNEGSKA (reference sequence). This CDR3 has 15 amino acids. Trimming cost V 5 bases and J 2 bases; bases outside gene matches: 6. For the CDR3, the DNA is TGCAGTGCTCGTGGGACTAGCGAGGCCTACAATGAGCAGTTCTTC. Amino acids: CSARGTSEAYNEQFF.

A few counts support this clonotype. The CDR3 sequence is CASNRERETQYF. The CDR3 coding sequence is TGCGCCAGCAACAGGGAGAGGGAGACCCAGTACTTC. The rearrangement joins TRBV5-1 to TRBJ2-5; the D gene is possibly TRBD1 (6 bases). Trimming removed 6 bases at V and 5 bases at J, with 11 bases between. CDR1 is SGHRS, CDR2 YFSETQ, per germline. CDR3 length: 12 amino acids. The full variable domain, its missing parts supplied by reference TRBV5-1 and TRBJ2-5, is KAGVTQTPRYLIKTRGQQVTLSCSPISGHRSVSWYQQTPGQGLQFLFEYFSETQRNKGNFPGRFSGRQFSNSRSEMNVSTLELGDSALYLCASNRERETQYFGPGTRLLVL.

The chain joins TRBV18 to TRBJ2-2; D might be TRBD1 (5 bases). V lost 1 base and J lost 1, with 10 bases in between. This CDR3 is built from 16 residues. CDR1 and CDR2 from the germline V gene are KGHSH and LQKENI. CDR3 coding DNA: TGTGCCAGCTCACCACAGGGGCCAAAGAACACCGGGGAGCTGTTTTTT. Encoded protein: CASSPQGPKNTGELFF. Together with reference TRBV18 and TRBJ2-2, the CDR3 gives the full variable domain: NAGVMQNPRHLVRRRGQEARLRCSPMKGHSHVYWYRQLPEEGLKFMVYLQKENIIDESGMPKERFSAEFPKEGPSILRIQQVVRGDSAAYFCASSPQGPKNTGELFFGEGSRLTVL.

The sample holds many counts of this clonotype. The chain is built from TRBV12-3 or TRBV12-4 and TRBJ1-2; 8 positions agree with TRBD1. The length of the CDR3 is 17 residues. With 3 bases clipped from V and 4 bases from J, the junction kept 13 bases outside the gene matches. The CDR3 region is CASSLTETGARSYGYTF. CDR3 in DNA: TGTGCCAGCAGTTTGACGGAGACAGGGGCGCGTAGCTATGGCTACACCTTC.

The table lists this clonotype with many counts. The rearrangement uses TRBV20-1 and TRBJ2-2; D is perhaps TRBD1 (5 bases). Germline-derived CDR1 and CDR2 are DFQATT and SNEGSKA (reference sequence). The CDR3 is made up of 15 amino acids. Between the trimmed V and J ends, which lost 6 bases and 2 bases, there was a span of 16 bases. The CDR3 spells CSAAPRVLNTGELFF. For the CDR3, the DNA is TGCAGTGCCGCCCCCAGGGTTCTTAACACCGGGGAGCTGTTTTTT.

This clonotype was observed at least ten times. The rearrangement links TRBV20-1 to TRBJ2-3; 11 bases fit TRBD2. V was pared by 4 bases and J by 2 bases, with 2 bases of the junction left unmatched. The CDR3 contains 14 residues. CDR1 is DFQATT and CDR2 is SNEGSKA in the germline V gene (reference sequence). CDR3 sequence: CSATSGGTTDTQYF. In nucleotides, the CDR3 is TGCAGTGCTACTAGCGGGGGGACCACAGATACGCAGTATTTT.

This clonotype was observed many times. The chain joins TRBV21-1 to TRBJ2-1; the table names TRBD1, a call not compared with the DNA. TRBV21-1 is tagged as a pseudogene. This CDR3 is 12 amino acids long. In nucleotides, the CDR3 is TGTGCCAGCAGCAGGACAGGAATTGTGCAGTTCTTC. Translating gives CASSRTGIVQFF.

This clonotype occurred many times. The chain links TRBV20-1 to TRBJ2-7; 10 bases map to TRBD2. CDR3 length equals 14 residues. After removal of 2 bases from V and 7 bases from J, the junction contained 8 bases not matched to a gene. Germline CDR1 DFQATT, CDR2 SNEGSKA (reference sequence). The chain's CDR3 is CSARTGLAVREQYF. The DNA for the CDR3 is TGCAGTGCTAGAACCGGACTAGCGGTCCGTGAGCAGTACTTC.

The table lists this clonotype with many counts. This chain uses TRBV20-1 with TRBJ2-7, with no clear D. With 4 bases removed from V and 2 bases from J, the gap between germline ends came to 9 bases. Per germline, CDR1 DFQATT and CDR2 SNEGSKA (reference sequence). This CDR3 has 12 residues. For the CDR3, the DNA is TGCAGTGCTAACAAGGAGACCTACGAGCAGTACTTC. Encoded protein: CSANKETYEQYF.

This clonotype has ten or more counts. The chain couples TRBV9 to TRBJ2-3; TRBD2 aligns across 13 bases. The ends lost 3 bases at V and 4 bases at J; junction bases unmatched: 5. Germline assignment: CDR1 SGDLS and CDR2 YYNGEE. The CDR3 length is 16 residues. The DNA for the CDR3 is TGTGCCAGCAGCGCGCGACTAGCGGGGGGTCCAGATACGCAGTATTTT. It codes for CASSARLAGGPDTQYF.

This clonotype occurred many times. The chain links TRBV18 to TRBJ2-1, with D perhaps assigned TRBD1 or TRBD2 (5 bases each). CDR1 and CDR2 from the germline V gene are KGHSH and LQKENI. Trimming stripped 0 bases from V and 4 bases from J, with 13 bases between. CDR3 length: 16 amino acids. This CDR3 reads CASSPPGRGEYNEQFF. The CDR3 DNA follows: TGTGCCAGCTCACCACCGGGACGGGGAGAATACAATGAGCAGTTCTTC.

This clonotype came up many times. The chain is built from TRBV20-1 and TRBJ1-6, with TRBD1 identical over 9 bases. J lost 10 bases, V lost 3 bases, and 4 bases had no gene match. This CDR3 region has 13 residues. Per germline, CDR1 DFQATT and CDR2 SNEGSKA (reference sequence). The chain's CDR3 is CSASGTGRSPLHF. The DNA for the CDR3 is TGCAGTGCTAGTGGGACAGGGAGATCACCCCTCCACTTT.